The present TCR beta chain was sequenced within a study of blood T cells in healthy people across ages. Study in general: The capture of about one barcoded beta molecule per two T cells was achieved by template switching.

Study-level findings and limits: Lack of knowledge of donor CMV status possibly confounded expanded clonotype changes.

As regards this clonotype: The antigen remains unidentified.

Using a J-beta primer mix together with a sample-barcoded 5' primer, a second PCR was run for 7 to 11 cycles. Sequencing of every sample gave 2.5 million or more CDR3-containing paired-end reads. MiXCR, run by TCRdb on the 5' RACE reads, gives a single entry per CDR3 protein. The table lists hundreds of thousands of distinct CDR3 sequences, under 70% of them singletons. Sequencing was done on a sample of blood. The TCR sequence derives from a man between 60 and 70 years old in good health.

For the CDR3, the DNA is TGCGCCAGCAGCTTGGCCGCACAGGCTAGGCTGTTTTTT. Protein: CASSLAAQARLFF. V and J are TRBV5-1 and TRBJ1-4; D perhaps matches TRBD1 (5 bases). This CDR3 spans 13 amino acids. The V and J ends lost 0 bases and 14 bases respectively, with 14 bases between them. Germline CDR1 reads SGHRS; CDR2 reads YFSETQ.